One and the same sample provided the 28 T cell receptor beta chains below, sequenced in a study of cytomegalovirus exposure and HLA in healthy donors. Primers: 60 Vbeta forward and 13 Jbeta reverse. The data were produced by immunoSEQ multiplex PCR, yet TCRdb's version contains in-frame clones alone and is incomplete. Found here are over 200,000 clones, roughly 70% of them singletons; the top ten hold under 2%. The specimen was PBMCs. These receptors all come from a woman in her twenties or thirties in good health and CMV-seronegative.

The chain has TRBV6-1 and TRBJ2-1; 9 bases map to TRBD2. The length of the CDR3 is 16 residues. V was clipped by 4 bases and J by 2 bases; unmatched bases: 6. Per the germline V gene, CDR1 is MNHNS and CDR2 is SASEGT. Here the CDR3 reads CASSAGSGSPYNEQFF. The DNA for the CDR3 is TGTGCCAGCAGTGCAGGTAGCGGGAGCCCCTACAATGAGCAGTTCTTC.

The rearrangement uses TRBV5-4 and TRBJ2-5, with 10 bases aligning to TRBD2. CDR1 is SGHNT and CDR2 is YYREEE in the germline V gene (reference sequence). This CDR3 is built from 14 residues. J was trimmed by 2 bases and V by 4 bases; bases with no gene match: 2. CDR3 in amino acids: CASSTAGGQETQYF. In DNA, the CDR3 is TGTGCCAGCAGCACAGCGGGGGGGCAAGAGACCCAGTACTTC.

The chain joins TRBV19 to TRBJ1-6; D unclear. With 1 base removed from V and 8 bases from J, the gap between germline ends came to 12 bases. Germline-derived CDR1 and CDR2 are LNHDA and SQIVND (reference sequence). The CDR3 spans 15 residues. CDR3 region: CASSIGSGGDSPLHF. The CDR3 DNA follows: TGTGCCAGTAGTATAGGGTCAGGTGGTGATTCACCCCTCCACTTT.

CDR3 in amino acids: CAWSVGQGALENSPLHF. The DNA for the CDR3 is TGTGCCTGGAGTGTGGGACAGGGGGCTCTCGAGAATTCACCCCTCCACTTT. The V gene is TRBV30, the J gene TRBJ1-6, with 12 bases identical to TRBD1. Trimming cost V 0 bases and J 7 bases; bases outside gene matches: 7. From germline, CDR1 is GTSNPN and CDR2 SVGIG (reference sequence). The CDR3 has 17 residues.

The J gene is TRBJ2-4, the V gene TRBV19, with 12 bases that match TRBD2. Trimming cost V 7 bases and J 0 bases; bases outside gene matches: 13. Per the germline V gene, CDR1 is LNHDA and CDR2 is SQIVND (reference sequence). This CDR3 is built from 19 residues. CDR3 region: CASNMGLAGEILAKNIQYF. For the CDR3, the DNA is TGTGCCAGTAATATGGGACTAGCGGGCGAAATCCTAGCCAAAAACATTCAGTACTTC.

The chain joins TRBV6-5 to TRBJ1-2; TRBD1 aligns across 7 bases. Looked up from germline, CDR1 is MNHEY and CDR2 is SVGAGI. Trimming removed 10 bases from V and 10 bases from J; junction bases left unmatched: 12. The CDR3 sequence is 12 residues long. The CDR3 nucleotides read TGTGCCATCTCCGACAGGGTCATGGACTACACCTTC. It is translated as CAISDRVMDYTF.

This clone was seen only once. Relative to the germline gene, one junction end is altered; a read error may explain this. The chain is built from TRBV10-3 and TRBJ2-1; 13 nucleotides agree with TRBD2. This CDR3 region has 20 residues. Germline V gene sequence: CDR1 ENHRY, CDR2 SYGVKD. CDR3 amino acids: CTIKGDGTSGATRSYNEQFF. CDR3 nucleotides: TGTACCATCAAGGGGGATGGGACTAGCGGGGCCACCCGCTCCTACAATGAGCAGTTCTTC.

The V call is TRBV6-4, the J call TRBJ2-3; D is unresolved. The CDR3 totals 15 residues. V was pared by 6 bases and J by 0 bases, with 13 bases between. CDR1 and CDR2 from the germline V gene are MRHNA and SNTAGT. CDR3 in DNA: TGTGCCAGCAGCCCCGAGTTCGGGAGCACAGATACGCAGTATTTT. Translated, it gives CASSPEFGSTDTQYF.

The chain combines TRBV13 with TRBJ2-2; 7 nucleotides agree with TRBD1. Losses at the gene ends were 7 bases for V and 1 base for J; bases not matched to a gene: 3. The CDR3 spans 14 residues. The germline V gene encodes CDR1 PRHDT and CDR2 FYEKMQ (reference sequence). The CDR3 bases are TGTGCCAGCAAAGACAGGGTGAACACCGGGGAGCTGTTTTTT. It is translated as CASKDRVNTGELFF.

The chain employs TRBV29-1 and TRBJ2-5; weak D call: TRBD1 (5 bases). The CDR3 consists of 15 residues. Trimming took off 0 bases at V and 2 bases at J, with 13 bases between the two ends. Germline CDR1 and CDR2: SQVTM and ANQGSEA. The CDR3 region is CSVEDLDRGQETQYF. DNA of the CDR3: TGCAGCGTTGAAGATCTTGATAGGGGACAAGAGACCCAGTACTTC.

This clone appeared a few times. The chain links TRBV30 to TRBJ1-5, with no clear D. The CDR3 runs 13 residues. The V end was cut by 0 bases, the J end by 4 bases, with 7 bases between. In germline, CDR1 is GTSNPN, CDR2 SVGIG (reference sequence). The CDR3: CAWSVLENQPQHF. In nucleotides, the CDR3 is TGTGCCTGGAGTGTACTGGAGAATCAGCCCCAGCATTTT.

This chain connects TRBV5-6 to TRBJ2-3; D might be TRBD2 (5 bases). Trimming pared 0 bases from V and 4 bases from J, leaving 9 bases between. The CDR3 sequence is 14 residues long. The germline V gene has CDR1 SGHDT and CDR2 YYEEEE. CDR3 loop: CASSLGSAADTQYF. In nucleotides, the CDR3 is TGTGCCAGCAGCTTGGGTAGCGCAGCAGATACGCAGTATTTT.

The J gene is TRBJ1-2, the V gene TRBV5-8; D perhaps matches TRBD1 (6 bases). The CDR3 spans 14 residues. V lost 4 bases and J 2 bases, leaving 12 bases between the germline ends. CDR1 is SGHTS, CDR2 YDEGEE, per germline. The CDR3 sequence is CASSAPDRNYGYTF. The CDR3 coding sequence is TGTGCCAGCAGCGCCCCGGACAGAAACTATGGCTACACCTTC.

The chain uses TRBV5-1 and TRBJ1-2, with D maybe TRBD1 (5 bases). Per germline, CDR1 SGHRS and CDR2 YFSETQ. V was pared by 0 bases and J by 5 bases, with 23 bases between. This CDR3 is 18 amino acids long. For the CDR3, the DNA is TGCGCCAGCAGCTTGGTAGGTCCGGTCCAGGGTACACGGTATGGCTACACCTTC. Protein product: CASSLVGPVQGTRYGYTF.

With regard to this clone: The same CDR3 also results from other DNA sequences found in this sample. This sequence joins TRBV21-1 and TRBJ2-7; the DNA was not used to check the table's D call, TRBD1. TRBV21-1 is a known pseudogene. The CDR3 runs 14 residues. Written as DNA, the CDR3 is TGTGCCAGCAAGACAGGGGAGGCCCTCTACGAGCAGTACTTC. Its translation is CASKTGEALYEQYF.

This rearrangement joins TRBV2 to TRBJ1-3, with TRBD1 as a possible D gene (5 bases). Trimming pared 0 bases from V and 2 bases from J, leaving 14 bases between. CDR1 and CDR2 from the germline V gene are SNHLY and FYNNEI. CDR3 length: 17 amino acids. CDR3: CASSEAQGRSAGNTIYF. DNA of the CDR3: TGTGCCAGCAGTGAAGCGCAGGGTAGGTCGGCTGGAAACACCATATATTTT.

The rearrangement links TRBV11-3 to TRBJ1-4, with TRBD1 matching over 9 bases. The junction had 12 bases not matched to a gene; V was cut back by 2 bases and J by 11 bases. Looked up from germline, CDR1 is SGHNT and CDR2 is YENEEA. The CDR3 totals 16 residues. Here the CDR3 reads CASSLRTGESSGKLFF. The CDR3 DNA reads as TGTGCCAGCAGCTTAAGGACAGGGGAAAGCTCTGGGAAACTGTTTTTT.

The chain employs TRBV7-3 and TRBJ1-1; 8 positions agree with TRBD1. Germline-derived CDR1 and CDR2 are SGHTA and FQGTGA. V shed 3 bases and J 4 bases; nucleotides not matched to a gene: 1. This CDR3 is 13 amino acids long. Here the CDR3 reads CASSFTGGTEAFF. The CDR3 coding sequence is TGTGCCAGCAGCTTCACAGGGGGCACTGAAGCTTTCTTT.

This clone has a single count. The junction departs from germline at one end; a sequencing error may be responsible. This chain joins TRBV7-9 and TRBJ1-4; possibly TRBD1 for D (5 bases). The CDR3 runs to 16 residues. CDR1 is SEHNR, CDR2 FQNEAQ, per germline (reference sequence). The CDR3 sequence: CSSSLGLGKGNEKLFF. In nucleotides, the CDR3 is TGTTCCAGCAGCTTAGGGCTGGGAAAGGGGAATGAAAAACTGTTTTTT.

The chain recombines TRBV7-2 with TRBJ2-7, with a weak D call TRBD2 (5 bases). The CDR3 length is 15 residues. Germline V gene lookup returns CDR1 SGHTA and CDR2 FQGNSA. The germline V and J ends were trimmed by 5 bases and 6 bases, with 20 bases remaining between them. CDR3 protein: CASSEAGLGGGEQYF. DNA for the CDR3: TGTGCCAGCAGCGAGGCGGGCCTAGGAGGCGGCGAGCAGTACTTC.

This sequence joins TRBV5-8 and TRBJ2-1; 8 nucleotides line up with TRBD2. CDR3 length: 15 residues. V lost 3 bases to trimming and J lost 5 bases; unmatched junction nucleotides: 7. Germline V gene sequence: CDR1 SGHTS, CDR2 YDEGEE. CDR3 protein: CASSSEVSGDNEQFF. The CDR3 DNA reads TGTGCCAGCAGCTCGGAGGTTAGCGGGGACAATGAGCAGTTCTTC.

The rearrangement joins TRBV6-5 to TRBJ2-5, with TRBD2 matching 8 bases. TRBJ2-7 explains the end of the DNA better; the J call may be wrong. Germline CDR1 MNHEY, CDR2 SVGAGI. This CDR3 region has 14 residues. DNA of the CDR3: TGTGCCAGCAGCAGCGGCAGCGGGAGCTACGAGCAGTACTTC. As protein: CASSSGSGSYEQYF.

The rearrangement links TRBV7-2 to TRBJ2-5; D may be TRBD1 (5 bases). Germline loops: CDR1 SGHTA, CDR2 FQGNSA. V was pared by 5 bases and J by 12 bases, with 19 bases between. The CDR3 totals 13 residues. DNA of the CDR3: TGTGCCAGCAGCGCAGACCCACGCCTAGGGGAGTACTTC. Encoded protein: CASSADPRLGEYF.

The chain uses TRBV5-1 and TRBJ2-5; TRBD2 might be the D (6 bases). The CDR3 is made up of 13 amino acids. Trimming took off 2 bases at V and 5 bases at J, with 10 bases between the two ends. CDR1 SGHRS and CDR2 YFSETQ come from the germline V gene. CDR3 nucleotides: TGCGCCAGCAGCTTCTCGGGGGAGGAGACCCAGTACTTC. It translates to CASSFSGEETQYF.

The genes are TRBV19 and TRBJ2-3; no definite D call. CDR1 LNHDA and CDR2 SQIVND come from the germline V gene (reference sequence). The CDR3 is 13 residues long. Trimming removed 5 bases from V and 3 bases from J, with 9 bases in between. The CDR3: CASSVSRTDTQYF. CDR3 DNA sequence: TGTGCCAGTAGTGTTTCCAGAACAGATACGCAGTATTTT.

The chain has TRBV5-1 and TRBJ2-3; 8 positions match TRBD2. CDR3 length: 17 amino acids. The V segment lost 0 bases and the J segment 2 bases; nucleotides outside the gene matches: 8. CDR1 is SGHRS, CDR2 YFSETQ, per germline. The DNA of the CDR3 is TGCGCCAGCAGCTTGGGGGGACTAGGTAGAGCCACAGATACGCAGTATTTT. The encoded protein is CASSLGGLGRATDTQYF.

The DNA for the CDR3 is TGTGCCATCAGTGAGACACCTAGCACAGATACGCAGTATTTT. Residues: CAISETPSTDTQYF. The chain employs TRBV10-3 and TRBJ2-3; no reliable D call. Trimming removed 2 bases from V and 0 bases from J, with 6 bases in between. The CDR3 loop spans 14 amino acids. Germline CDR1 reads ENHRY; CDR2 reads SYGVKD.

The chain has TRBV9 and TRBJ1-3, with TRBD1 matching over 8 bases. The CDR3 covers 13 residues. Trimming at V came to 6 bases and at J to 4 bases, leaving 3 bases not matched to a gene. Per the germline V gene, CDR1 is SGDLS and CDR2 is YYNGEE. CDR3 loop: CASTRDRGNTIYF. CDR3 DNA sequence: TGTGCCAGCACCCGGGACAGGGGAAACACCATATATTTT.